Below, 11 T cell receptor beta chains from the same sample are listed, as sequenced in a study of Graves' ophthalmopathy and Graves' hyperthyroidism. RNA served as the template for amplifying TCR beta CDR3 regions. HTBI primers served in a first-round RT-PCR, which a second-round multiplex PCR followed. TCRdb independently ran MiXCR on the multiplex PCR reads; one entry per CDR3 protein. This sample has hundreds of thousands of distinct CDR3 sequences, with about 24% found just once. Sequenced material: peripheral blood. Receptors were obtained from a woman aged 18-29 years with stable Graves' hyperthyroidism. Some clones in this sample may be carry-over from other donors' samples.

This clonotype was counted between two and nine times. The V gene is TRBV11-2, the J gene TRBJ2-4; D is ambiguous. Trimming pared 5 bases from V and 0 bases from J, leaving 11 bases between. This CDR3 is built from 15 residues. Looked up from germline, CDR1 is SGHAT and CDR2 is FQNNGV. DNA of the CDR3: TGTGCCAGCAGCGCACAGAGATTAGCCAAAAACATTCAGTACTTC. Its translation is CASSAQRLAKNIQYF.

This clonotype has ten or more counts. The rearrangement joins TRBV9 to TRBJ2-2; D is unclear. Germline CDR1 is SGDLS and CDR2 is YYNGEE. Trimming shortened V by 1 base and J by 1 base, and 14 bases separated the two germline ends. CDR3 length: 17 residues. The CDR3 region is CASSVNPSDGNTGELFF. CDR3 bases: TGTGCCAGCAGCGTAAATCCCTCCGACGGGAACACCGGGGAGCTGTTTTTT.

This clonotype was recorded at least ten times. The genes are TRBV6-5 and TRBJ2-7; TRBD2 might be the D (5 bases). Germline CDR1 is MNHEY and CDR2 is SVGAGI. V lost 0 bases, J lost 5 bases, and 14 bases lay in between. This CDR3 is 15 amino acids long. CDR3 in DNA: TGTGCCAGCAGTTACTCTCCTCTTTACGGGAACGAGCAGTACTTC. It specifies CASSYSPLYGNEQYF.

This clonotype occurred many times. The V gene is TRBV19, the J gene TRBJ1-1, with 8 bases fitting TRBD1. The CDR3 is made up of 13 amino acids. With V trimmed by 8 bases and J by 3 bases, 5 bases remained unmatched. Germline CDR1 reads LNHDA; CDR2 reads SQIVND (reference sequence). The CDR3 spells CASSDRVHTEAFF. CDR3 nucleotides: TGTGCCAGTTCGGACAGGGTCCACACTGAAGCTTTCTTT.

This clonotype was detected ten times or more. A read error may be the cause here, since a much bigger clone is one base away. CDR3 residues: CASSLYLQETKYF. In DNA, the CDR3 is TGTGCCAGCAGTTTGTACCTCCAAGAGACCAAGTACTTC. The chain joins TRBV12-3 or TRBV12-4 to TRBJ2-5; D is unresolved. The CDR3 loop spans 13 amino acids.

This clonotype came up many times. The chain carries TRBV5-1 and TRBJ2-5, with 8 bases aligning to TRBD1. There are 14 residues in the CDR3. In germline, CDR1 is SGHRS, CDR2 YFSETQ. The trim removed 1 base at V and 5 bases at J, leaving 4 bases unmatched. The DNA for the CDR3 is TGCGCCAGCAGCTTGCAGGGGGCGGAGGAGACCCAGTACTTC. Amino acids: CASSLQGAEETQYF.

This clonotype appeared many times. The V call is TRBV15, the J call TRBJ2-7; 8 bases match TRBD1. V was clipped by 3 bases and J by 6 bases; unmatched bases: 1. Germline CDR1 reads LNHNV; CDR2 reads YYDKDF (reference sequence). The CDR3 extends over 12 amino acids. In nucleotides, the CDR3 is TGTGCCACCAGCAGGACAGGGGCCGAGCAGTACTTC. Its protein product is CATSRTGAEQYF. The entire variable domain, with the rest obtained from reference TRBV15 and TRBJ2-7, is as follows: DAMVIQNPRYQVTQFGKPVTLSCSQTLNHNVMYWYQQKSSQAPKLLFHYYDKDFNNEADTPDNFQSRRPNTSFCFLDIRSPGLGDTAMYLCATSRTGAEQYFGPGTRLTVT.

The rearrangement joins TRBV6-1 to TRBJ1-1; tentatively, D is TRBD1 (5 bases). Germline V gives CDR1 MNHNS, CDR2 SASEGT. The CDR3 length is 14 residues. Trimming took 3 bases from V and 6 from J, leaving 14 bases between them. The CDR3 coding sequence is TGTGCCAGCAGTGAGCCGGGGCTCAAAGCTGAAGCTTTCTTT. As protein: CASSEPGLKAEAFF.

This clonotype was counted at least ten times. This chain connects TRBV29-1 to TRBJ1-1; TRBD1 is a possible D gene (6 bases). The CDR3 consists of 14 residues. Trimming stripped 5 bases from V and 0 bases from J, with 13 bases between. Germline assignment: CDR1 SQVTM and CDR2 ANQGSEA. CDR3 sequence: CSVRRTVMNTEAFF. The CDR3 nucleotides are TGCAGCGTTAGACGGACAGTTATGAACACTGAAGCTTTCTTT.

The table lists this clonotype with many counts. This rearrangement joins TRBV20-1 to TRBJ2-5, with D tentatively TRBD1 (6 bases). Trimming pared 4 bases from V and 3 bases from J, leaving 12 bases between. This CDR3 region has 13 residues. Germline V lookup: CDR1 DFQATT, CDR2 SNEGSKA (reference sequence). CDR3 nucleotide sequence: TGCAGTGCTAACAGGGTAGCTAAAGAGACCCAGTACTTC. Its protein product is CSANRVAKETQYF.

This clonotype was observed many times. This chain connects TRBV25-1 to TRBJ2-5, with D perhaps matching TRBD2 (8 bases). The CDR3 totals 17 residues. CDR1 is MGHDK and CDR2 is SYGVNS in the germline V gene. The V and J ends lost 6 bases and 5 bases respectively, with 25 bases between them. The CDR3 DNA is TGTGCCAGCAGAGGACTAGCCGGAGATGTACAGGGGGAGACCCAGTACTTC. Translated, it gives CASRGLAGDVQGETQYF.